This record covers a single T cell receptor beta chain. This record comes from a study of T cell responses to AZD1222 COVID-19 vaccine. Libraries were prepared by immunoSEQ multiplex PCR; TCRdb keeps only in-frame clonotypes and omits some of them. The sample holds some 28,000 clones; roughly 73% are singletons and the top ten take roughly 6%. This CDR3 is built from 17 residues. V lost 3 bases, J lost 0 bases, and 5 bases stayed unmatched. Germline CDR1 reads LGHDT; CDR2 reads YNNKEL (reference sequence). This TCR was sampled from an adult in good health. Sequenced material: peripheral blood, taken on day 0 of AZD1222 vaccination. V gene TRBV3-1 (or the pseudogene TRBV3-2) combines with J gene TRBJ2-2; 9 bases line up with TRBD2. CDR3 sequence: CASSQVGLAANTGELFF. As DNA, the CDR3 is TGTGCCAGCAGCCAGGTGGGACTAGCTGCGAACACCGGGGAGCTGTTTTTT.